These T cell receptor beta chains were read from a single sample in a study of siplizumab effects on memory and regulatory T cells. Profiling relied on immunoSEQ multiplex PCR, and the TCRdb table lists in-frame clones only, not all of them. The sample includes fewer than 120,000 clones, 80% to 95% seen only once; the top ten take 1.3%. The source material was CD4+ T cells sorted from blood. These receptors were collected from a human donor in good health. CDR3s include the opening cysteine and the closing phenylalanine or tryptophan. D genes are given only for firm matches. Rows give clone size only sometimes, using once, few, many, or a class for an expanded clone.

DNA: TGTGCCAGCAGCTTGGCCACGCAATCAGCGAACACCGGGGAGCTGTTTTTT; CDR3: CASSLATQSANTGELFF; length: 17; D: -; V: TRBV5-8; J: TRBJ2-2; size: -
DNA: TGCGCCAGCAGCACCACGGGCCAGGATGCTTTCTTT; CDR3: CASSTTGQDAFF; length: 12; D: -; V: TRBV5-1; J: TRBJ1-1; size: -
DNA: TGTGCCAGCACCGGAGTAGGCGGTTCACCCCTCCACTTT; CDR3: CASTGVGGSPLHF; length: 13; D: -; V: TRBV7-9; J: TRBJ1-6; size: -
DNA: TGTGCCACAAATCGGGGCCACGGCACCGGGGAGCTGTTTTTT; CDR3: CATNRGHGTGELFF; length: 14; D: -; V: TRBV6-1; J: TRBJ2-2; size: -
DNA: TGTGCCAGCTCGCCTACTACAGGGGTCGGGACTGAAGCTTTCTTT; CDR3: CASSPTTGVGTEAFF; length: 15; D: TRBD1; V: TRBV18; J: TRBJ1-1; size: -
DNA: TGTGCCAGCAGTTACCCACGCACCAAGACCCAGTACTTC; CDR3: CASSYPRTKTQYF; length: 13; D: -; V: TRBV6-5; J: TRBJ2-5; size: -
DNA: TGTGCCAGCAGCATTCGGGATCGTGGCTACACCTTC; CDR3: CASSIRDRGYTF; length: 12; D: -; V: TRBV11-2; J: TRBJ1-2; size: -
DNA: TGTGCCAGCGGAGCCCCGACAGGGGAAGGAAACACCATATATTTT; CDR3: CASGAPTGEGNTIYF; length: 15; D: TRBD1; V: TRBV5-5; J: TRBJ1-3; size: once
DNA: TGTGCCAGCAGCCCAAAGGGCGGAGTCGAACAGTACTTC; CDR3: CASSPKGGVEQYF; length: 13; D: -; V: TRBV7-2; J: TRBJ2-7; size: -
DNA: TGTGCCACCAGACTAGCGGGGAGCCAAGAGACCCAGTACTTC; CDR3: CATRLAGSQETQYF; length: 14; D: TRBD2; V: TRBV28; J: TRBJ2-5; size: -
DNA: TGTGCCAGCAGCTTACAGGGACTAGCGAGCTACAATGAGCAGTTCTTC; CDR3: CASSLQGLASYNEQFF; length: 16; D: TRBD2; V: TRBV11-3; J: TRBJ2-1; size: -
DNA: TGTGCCAGCTCACCAGGGAATGAGCAGTTCTTC; CDR3: CASSPGNEQFF; length: 11; D: -; V: TRBV18; J: TRBJ2-1; size: -
DNA: TGTGCCAGCAGCGTTTCTACGGGAACTTACAATGAGCAGTTCTTC; CDR3: CASSVSTGTYNEQFF; length: 15; D: -; V: TRBV9; J: TRBJ2-1; size: -
DNA: TGTGCCAGCACCCCACTGGGGCAGATCGGTGAAGCTTTCTTT; CDR3: CASTPLGQIGEAFF; length: 14; D: -; V: TRBV6-5; J: TRBJ1-1; size: -
DNA: TGTGCCAGCAGTGAAGCCCGAGCACACATCGGCACAGATACGCAGTATTTT; CDR3: CASSEARAHIGTDTQYF; length: 17; D: -; V: TRBV6-1; J: TRBJ2-3; size: -
DNA: TGTGCCAGCAACCAACAGGGCCTCTCTGGAAACACCATATATTTT; CDR3: CASNQQGLSGNTIYF; length: 15; D: -; V: TRBV2; J: TRBJ1-3; size: -
DNA: TGTGCCAGCTCACCCCGACAGGGGAGGGGGAACACTGAAGCTTTCTTT; CDR3: CASSPRQGRGNTEAFF; length: 16; D: TRBD1; V: TRBV18; J: TRBJ1-1; size: -
DNA: TGTGCCAGCGCCCGGACAGAGGCCTACGAGCAGTACTTC; CDR3: CASARTEAYEQYF; length: 13; D: -; V: TRBV6-5; J: TRBJ2-7; size: -
DNA: TGTGCCAGCAGTGACCGGACAGGGGCCCTTGGGCAGCCCCAGCATTTT; CDR3: CASSDRTGALGQPQHF; length: 16; D: TRBD1; V: TRBV2; J: TRBJ1-5; size: once
DNA: TGCGCCAGCAGCTTGGCCTACAATGAGCAGTTCTTC; CDR3: CASSLAYNEQFF; length: 12; D: -; V: TRBV5-1; J: TRBJ2-1; size: -
DNA: TGCGCCAGCAGCTTCCAGCGGGAGTGGTACTTC; CDR3: CASSFQREWYF; length: 11; D: TRBD2; V: TRBV5-1; J: TRBJ2-7; size: -
DNA: TGTGCCAGCAGTTTATATAACTATGGCTACACCTTC; CDR3: CASSLYNYGYTF; length: 12; D: -; V: TRBV28; J: TRBJ1-2; size: -
DNA: TGCAGCGTGACAGGGAGCTCTGGAAACACCATATATTTT; CDR3: CSVTGSSGNTIYF; length: 13; D: TRBD1; V: TRBV29-1; J: TRBJ1-3; size: -
DNA: TGCGCCAGCAGCCAGCTAGGGACGGCCTACGAGCAGTACTTC; CDR3: CASSQLGTAYEQYF; length: 14; D: -; V: TRBV5-1; J: TRBJ2-7; size: once
DNA: TGTGCCAGCAGTGAAATGGGAGTGATGGCTAATGAAAAACTGTTTTTT; CDR3: CASSEMGVMANEKLFF; length: 16; D: -; V: TRBV2; J: TRBJ1-4; size: -
DNA: TGTGCCAGCAGCTTGGTGACGGGGGGGGCCGATGAGCAGTTCTTC; CDR3: CASSLVTGGADEQFF; length: 15; D: TRBD2; V: TRBV5-8; J: TRBJ2-1; size: -
DNA: TGTGCCAGCAGTCGAGACCCGGGACAGAAGGCAGCGTATCAAGAGACCCAGTACTTC; CDR3: CASSRDPGQKAAYQETQYF; length: 19; D: TRBD1; V: TRBV27; J: TRBJ2-5; size: -